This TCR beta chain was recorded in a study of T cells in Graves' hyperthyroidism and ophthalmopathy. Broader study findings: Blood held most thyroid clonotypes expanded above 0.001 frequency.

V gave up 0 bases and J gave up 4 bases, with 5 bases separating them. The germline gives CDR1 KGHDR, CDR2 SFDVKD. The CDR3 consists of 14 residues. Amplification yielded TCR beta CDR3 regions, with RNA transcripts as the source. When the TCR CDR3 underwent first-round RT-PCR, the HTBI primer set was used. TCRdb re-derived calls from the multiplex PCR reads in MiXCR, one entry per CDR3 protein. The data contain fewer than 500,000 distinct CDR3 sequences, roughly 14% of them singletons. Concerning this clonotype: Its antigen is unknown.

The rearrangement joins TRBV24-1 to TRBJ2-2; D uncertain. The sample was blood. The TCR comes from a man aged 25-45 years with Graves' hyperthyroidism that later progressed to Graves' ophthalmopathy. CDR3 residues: CATSDLPATGELFF. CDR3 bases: TGTGCCACCAGTGATTTGCCCGCCACCGGGGAGCTGTTTTTT.